Each of the 27 T cell receptor beta chains below was sequenced from the same sample in a study of T-cell memory formation after mild COVID-19. MiXCR, applied by TCRdb to the 5' RACE reads, yields one record per CDR3 protein. The sample has a few hundred thousand distinct CDR3 sequences, around 15% seen once; the top ten hold around 21%. The sample taken for sequencing was PBMCs or a T cell subset sorted from them (not recorded which). All receptors derive from a young man who had mild COVID-19 (a few samples of this study predate the infection). Cell type and time point are not known.

V usage is TRBV7-3 and J usage is TRBJ2-3, with 9 bases lining up with TRBD2. CDR3 length: 15 amino acids. J gave up 2 bases and V 4 bases, and 4 bases lay outside the gene matches. Per the germline V gene, CDR1 is SGHTA and CDR2 is FQGTGA. The CDR3 loop is CASSSSGGPTDTQYF. The DNA of the CDR3 is TGTGCCAGCAGCTCCAGCGGGGGGCCCACAGATACGCAGTATTTT. The full variable domain, completed using reference TRBV7-3 and TRBJ2-3, is GAGVSQTPSNKVTEKGKYVELRCDPISGHTALYWYRQSLGQGPEFLIYFQGTGAADDSGLPNDRFFAVRPEGSVSTLKIQRTERGDSAVYLCASSSSGGPTDTQYFGPGTRLTVL.

The chain employs TRBV2 and TRBJ1-6, with 7 bases lining up with TRBD1. The CDR3 length is 15 residues. Germline trimming cut 2 bases from V and 6 bases from J; bases unmatched to any gene: 4. Germline CDR1 is SNHLY and CDR2 is FYNNEI. In DNA form, the CDR3 reads TGTGCCAGCAGTGAAACAGGGGTTGGTAATTCACCCCTCCACTTT. It translates to CASSETGVGNSPLHF.

V and J are TRBV7-9 and TRBJ2-7, with D unclear. Trimming left V 4 bases short and J 5 bases short, with 12 bases between. Germline loops: CDR1 SEHNR, CDR2 FQNEAQ (reference sequence). The length of the CDR3 is 13 residues. The CDR3 reads CASSSSAFHEQYF. The CDR3 DNA is TGTGCCAGCAGCTCTTCCGCCTTCCACGAGCAGTACTTC.

The rearrangement joins TRBV28 to TRBJ2-5, with TRBD1 matching 8 bases. The CDR3 extends over 17 amino acids. The ends lost 3 bases at V and 4 bases at J; junction bases unmatched: 13. Germline CDR1 and CDR2: MDHEN and SYDVKM. CDR3 protein: CASSFGGQGRIGETQYF. In DNA form, the CDR3 reads TGTGCCAGCAGTTTTGGTGGACAGGGACGGATCGGAGAGACCCAGTACTTC.

The V and J genes are TRBV20-1 and TRBJ1-4; the D gene is possibly TRBD1 (5 bases). CDR3 length equals 13 residues. The V gene's germline CDR1 is DFQATT and CDR2 SNEGSKA (reference sequence). V lost 1 base to trimming and J lost 8 bases, with 11 bases between them. The chain's CDR3 is CSARAGTQEKLFF. DNA for the CDR3: TGCAGTGCTAGAGCTGGGACGCAGGAAAAACTGTTTTTT.

This clonotype appeared a few times. This sequence joins TRBV30 and TRBJ1-2; the match to TRBD1 covers 8 bases. Germline CDR1 and CDR2: GTSNPN and SVGIG (reference sequence). J gave up 8 bases and V 2 bases, and 4 bases lay outside the gene matches. This CDR3 is 12 amino acids long. The chain's CDR3 is CAWSWTGRGYTF. CDR3 coding DNA: TGTGCCTGGAGTTGGACAGGGCGCGGCTACACCTTC.

The chain's CDR3 is CASRGRTSKSYEQYF. The CDR3 nucleotides are TGTGCCAGCAGGGGACGGACAAGCAAGTCCTACGAGCAGTACTTC. The chain recombines TRBV12-3 or TRBV12-4 with TRBJ2-7, with D perhaps TRBD1 or TRBD2 (5 bases each). This CDR3 region has 15 residues. V shed 6 bases and J shed 1 base, with 16 bases lying between them.

This clonotype was observed a few times. The gene calls are TRBV7-2 and TRBJ1-2, with no clear D. Trimming left V 3 bases short and J 6 bases short, with 14 bases between. Germline V CDR1 and CDR2: SGHTA, FQGNSA. This CDR3 has 14 residues. Here the CDR3 reads CASSLPVESHGYTF. The CDR3 DNA sequence: TGTGCCAGCAGCTTGCCGGTGGAGAGCCATGGCTACACCTTC.

Notes on this clonotype: Mismatch with germline at one junction end may stem from a read error. This chain joins TRBV7-9 and TRBJ1-2; no definite D call. This CDR3 contains 13 residues. Looked up from germline, CDR1 is SEHNR and CDR2 is FQNEAQ (reference sequence). The CDR3, as DNA: TGTGCCAGCAGCACCACCGGGAGGCCGTTTTACGCCTTC. This sequence encodes CASSTTGRPFYAF.

This clonotype was seen a handful of times. The chain recombines TRBV20-1 with TRBJ2-7; D possibly uses TRBD1 or TRBD2 (5 bases each). CDR3 length: 15 amino acids. Germline V gene lookup returns CDR1 DFQATT and CDR2 SNEGSKA (reference sequence). V lost 4 bases and J 0 bases, leaving 16 bases between the germline ends. The CDR3 sequence is CSAKPGTESSYEQYV. DNA for the CDR3: TGCAGTGCTAAACCCGGGACCGAGAGCTCCTACGAGCAGTACGTC.

This clonotype appeared a few times. The rearrangement links TRBV29-1 to TRBJ1-1; no clear D gene. The V end lost 8 bases, the J end lost 3 bases, and 16 bases lay between the germline ends. Germline V gene lookup returns CDR1 SQVTM and CDR2 ANQGSEA. This CDR3 region has 13 residues. The CDR3 DNA is TGCAGCTTTAATAGGAATATGGACACTGAAGCTTTCTTT. This gives the protein CSFNRNMDTEAFF.

This clonotype was counted between two and nine times. The J gene is TRBJ1-4, the V gene TRBV6-5; TRBD1 aligns across 9 bases. Germline loops: CDR1 MNHEY, CDR2 SVGAGI. This CDR3 has 15 residues. V shed 0 bases and J 8 bases; nucleotides not matched to a gene: 4. CDR3 sequence reads: CASSYSGTGWEKLFF. In nucleotides, the CDR3 is TGTGCCAGCAGTTACTCTGGGACAGGGTGGGAAAAACTGTTTTTT.

The chain uses TRBV6-5 and TRBJ2-1; 8 bases map to TRBD1. Germline assignment: CDR1 MNHEY and CDR2 SVGAGI. This CDR3 is built from 13 residues. J lost 8 bases, V lost 6 bases, and 6 bases had no gene match. The DNA for the CDR3 is TGTGCCAGCAGGGACAGGGAAGGCGATGAGCAGTTCTTC. This translates into CASRDREGDEQFF.

The table lists this clonotype with a few counts. The chain has TRBV4-3 and TRBJ2-3; D unresolved. Deletions cut 0 bases from V and 5 bases from J, with 9 bases between. Germline V CDR1 and CDR2: LGHNA, YSLEER. The CDR3 runs 14 residues. The CDR3 here is CASSQDRRGDTQYF. DNA of the CDR3: TGCGCCAGCAGCCAAGACCGGAGAGGAGATACGCAGTATTTT.

CDR3 sequence (DNA): TGTGCCAGCAGCGTAGAAGACAGCAATCAGCCCCAGCATTTT. Its protein product is CASSVEDSNQPQHF. The chain uses TRBV9 and TRBJ1-5; no firm D call. From germline, CDR1 is SGDLS and CDR2 YYNGEE. This CDR3 is 14 amino acids long. The ends were cut back, 0 bases at V and 1 base at J, with 5 bases in the middle.

This chain joins TRBV7-9 and TRBJ1-1; D is possibly TRBD1 (6 bases). The CDR3 length is 14 residues. Germline CDR1 reads SEHNR; CDR2 reads FQNEAQ (reference sequence). Between the trimmed V and J ends, which lost 5 bases and 1 base, there was a span of 11 bases. The CDR3 is CASSQGWGNTEAFF. CDR3 nucleotide sequence: TGTGCCAGCAGCCAGGGGTGGGGGAACACTGAAGCTTTCTTT.

The V gene is TRBV6-2 or TRBV6-3, the J gene TRBJ1-4, with 7 bases aligning to TRBD1. Germline CDR1 reads MNHEY; CDR2 reads SVGEGT. The V gene end was trimmed by 6 bases and the J gene end by 3 bases; junction bases not matched to a gene: 13. This CDR3 has 17 amino acids. CDR3 sequence reads: CASRPGTARYSNEKLFF. Here the CDR3 DNA reads TGTGCCAGCAGACCCGGGACAGCGAGATATTCTAATGAAAAACTGTTTTTT.

This clonotype was counted at least ten times. The J gene is TRBJ2-1, the V gene TRBV7-9, with 11 bases matching TRBD2. V shed 6 bases and J 2 bases; nucleotides not matched to a gene: 9. This CDR3 spans 17 amino acids. Germline-derived CDR1 and CDR2 are SEHNR and FQNEAQ (reference sequence). The CDR3 protein is CASSRPASGGPYNEQFF. CDR3 bases: TGTGCCAGCAGTCGTCCCGCTAGCGGGGGGCCCTACAATGAGCAGTTCTTC.

The CDR3 DNA reads TGTGCCAGCTCACCCTGGGGGGCGTTGAACACTGAAGCTTTCTTT. It specifies CASSPWGALNTEAFF. The chain has TRBV18 and TRBJ1-1; possibly TRBD1 for D (6 bases). CDR1 and CDR2 (germline): KGHSH, LQKENI. This CDR3 spans 15 amino acids. The V end was cut by 3 bases, the J end by 0 bases, with 11 bases between.

This clonotype has at least ten counts. CDR3 region: CASTADRDLQPQHF. The CDR3 DNA is TGTGCCAGCACCGCAGACAGGGATCTTCAGCCCCAGCATTTT. The rearrangement joins TRBV12-3 or TRBV12-4 to TRBJ1-5, with 7 bases aligning to TRBD1. CDR3 size: 14 residues. V lost 7 bases and J lost 6; bases outside the gene matches: 9.

This clonotype occurred many times. The chain has TRBV7-2 and TRBJ1-2; D not certain. The CDR3 loop spans 13 amino acids. The germline V and J ends were trimmed by 2 bases and 7 bases, with 11 bases remaining between them. From germline, CDR1 is SGHTA and CDR2 FQGNSA. CDR3 nucleotide sequence: TGTGCCAGCAGCTTATCTGTCCTTCCTGGCTACACCTTC. Protein product: CASSLSVLPGYTF.

In its sample, this clonotype was seen a few times. The genes are TRBV7-2 and TRBJ2-2; TRBD2 matches at 8 bases. Germline V lookup: CDR1 SGHTA, CDR2 FQGNSA. The ends lost 1 base at V and 5 bases at J; junction bases unmatched: 6. This CDR3 region has 16 residues. CDR3 amino acids: CASSLVPLAGTGELFF. The CDR3 DNA reads as TGTGCCAGCAGCTTAGTGCCCTTAGCGGGGACCGGGGAGCTGTTTTTT.

Only a few counts were recorded for this clonotype. The chain is built from TRBV4-2 and TRBJ2-5; 7 bases align to TRBD1. The CDR3 is 13 amino acids. With V trimmed by 2 bases and J by 5 bases, 2 bases remained unmatched. Per germline, CDR1 LGHNA and CDR2 YNFKEQ. The CDR3 is CASSQTGDETQYF. CDR3 nucleotides: TGTGCCAGCAGCCAAACAGGGGACGAGACCCAGTACTTC.

The gene calls are TRBV10-3 and TRBJ2-2, with D possibly being TRBD1 (6 bases). This CDR3 has 14 amino acids. CDR1 is ENHRY, CDR2 SYGVKD, per germline. The germline V and J ends were trimmed by 8 bases and 3 bases, with 13 bases remaining between them. The CDR3 nucleotides are TGTGCCATCTCTCGACAGGCGGACACCGGGGAGCTGTTTTTT. Its translation: CAISRQADTGELFF.

This clonotype was seen ten or more times. The chain links TRBV7-6 to TRBJ1-6; D gene uncertain. The germline V and J ends were trimmed by 1 base and 9 bases, with 7 bases remaining between them. The CDR3 sequence is 13 residues long. Germline CDR1 SGHVS, CDR2 FNYEAQ. The CDR3 is CASSLDPGSPLHF. The CDR3, as DNA: TGTGCCAGCAGCTTAGACCCCGGTTCACCCCTCCACTTT.

The gene calls are TRBV6-5 and TRBJ1-3; D remains unclear. CDR3 length equals 17 residues. Trimming left V 0 bases short and J 0 bases short, with 12 bases between. The germline V gene encodes CDR1 MNHEY and CDR2 SVGAGI. CDR3 sequence (DNA): TGTGCCAGCAGTTACTCTCTCGCGATCAGCTCTGGAAACACCATATATTTT. This gives the protein CASSYSLAISSGNTIYF.

As DNA, the CDR3 is TGTGCCAGCAGTTCCCCGACTCTCATGAACACTGAAGCTTTCTTT. It translates to CASSSPTLMNTEAFF. J is TRBJ1-1 and V is TRBV27, with D unclear. The V gene lost 4 bases and the J gene lost 0 bases, with 12 bases spanning the gap. There are 15 residues in the CDR3. Germline CDR1 reads MNHEY; CDR2 reads SMNVEV (reference sequence).